Each of the 28 T cell receptor beta chains below was sequenced from the same sample in a study. TCRdb passed the 5' RACE reads through MiXCR, listing each CDR3 protein once. The sample records about 60,000 distinct CDR3 sequences, 25% to 30% being singletons. The sample was tumor-infiltrating naive CD4+ T cells sorted from the breast tumor. Regarding subset: naive CD4+ T cells, CD4+CD45RA+CD25-. The receptor set was obtained from a female donor with breast cancer.

This clonotype appeared many times. V and J are TRBV5-1 and TRBJ2-7; 10 bases agree with TRBD2. Unmatched junction bases numbered 12, after V lost 4 bases and J lost 5 bases. The CDR3 is made up of 16 amino acids. Germline loops: CDR1 SGHRS, CDR2 YFSETQ. CDR3 loop: CASSRQPGTSVHEQYF. The CDR3 nucleotides read TGCGCCAGCAGCCGGCAGCCAGGGACTAGCGTACACGAGCAGTACTTC.

The chain recombines TRBV12-3 or TRBV12-4 with TRBJ2-3; D uncertain. The CDR3 is 14 amino acids. V was clipped by 3 bases and J by 4 bases, with 11 bases between them. For the CDR3, the DNA is TGTGCCAGCAGTTTGAACAGCGTCGCAGATACGCAGTATTTT. This codes for CASSLNSVADTQYF.

This clonotype was seen a handful of times. The CDR3 sequence is CASSLLGGPHSYNEQFF. In nucleotides, the CDR3 is TGTGCCAGCAGTTTATTAGGAGGGCCCCACTCCTACAATGAGCAGTTCTTC. This sequence joins TRBV28 and TRBJ2-1; D might be TRBD2 (6 bases). Per the germline V gene, CDR1 is MDHEN and CDR2 is SYDVKM. The CDR3 is 17 amino acids. V lost 1 base and J lost 0, with 13 bases in between.

This clonotype turned up a few times. The chain has TRBV7-2 and TRBJ2-4; 7 bases fit TRBD2. The CDR3 totals 15 residues. From germline, CDR1 is SGHTA and CDR2 FQGNSA. Trimming removed 1 base from V and 7 bases from J; junction bases left unmatched: 7. CDR3 loop: CASSLVWTSRNIQYF. As DNA, the CDR3 is TGTGCCAGCAGCTTAGTGTGGACTAGTCGGAACATTCAGTACTTC.

The V call is TRBV9, the J call TRBJ2-1; either TRBD1 or TRBD2 may supply D (5 bases each). Germline CDR1 is SGDLS and CDR2 is YYNGEE. The CDR3 has 13 residues. The germline V and J ends were trimmed by 2 bases and 7 bases, with 10 bases remaining between them. In nucleotides, the CDR3 is TGTGCCAGCAGCGTTCTAGGGGAGAATGAGCAGTTCTTC. Its protein is CASSVLGENEQFF.

The V and J genes are TRBV6-2 or TRBV6-3 and TRBJ1-5, with D possibly matching TRBD1 (6 bases). This CDR3 is built from 17 residues. The germline V and J ends were trimmed by 2 bases and 11 bases, with 25 bases remaining between them. CDR1 is MNHEY, CDR2 SVGEGT, per germline. The CDR3, as DNA: TGTGCCAGCAGTTACGGGGCTAGGGCACCCGTCGAGGGGGCCCAGCATTTT. Its protein is CASSYGARAPVEGAQHF.

The J gene is TRBJ2-7, the V gene TRBV5-1; TRBD2 aligns across 10 bases. CDR1 and CDR2 from the germline V gene are SGHRS and YFSETQ. The trim removed 4 bases at V and 2 bases at J, leaving 6 bases unmatched. The CDR3 consists of 15 residues. The CDR3 nucleotides read TGCGCCAGCAGCGCCGGACTAGCGGATACCTACGAGCAGTACTTC. Its translation is CASSAGLADTYEQYF.

The V call is TRBV27, the J call TRBJ1-1, with D possibly matching TRBD1 (6 bases). This CDR3 is 14 amino acids long. Per germline, CDR1 MNHEY and CDR2 SMNVEV (reference sequence). The germline V and J ends were trimmed by 6 bases and 3 bases, with 14 bases remaining between them. CDR3 nucleotides: TGTGCCAGCAGGACAGGAGAGTCTCACACTGAAGCTTTCTTT. This sequence encodes CASRTGESHTEAFF.

This clonotype was recorded a few times. V gene TRBV20-1 combines with J gene TRBJ2-1; the match to TRBD2 covers 11 bases. In germline, CDR1 is DFQATT, CDR2 SNEGSKA (reference sequence). V lost 3 bases and J lost 9; bases outside the gene matches: 7. The CDR3 extends over 14 amino acids. CDR3 nucleotides: TGCAGTGCTAGTTTCCTAGCGGGGGGTGTTGAGCAGTTCTTC. Amino acid sequence: CSASFLAGGVEQFF.

V usage is TRBV7-9 and J usage is TRBJ2-1, with D tentatively TRBD2 (6 bases). The germline gives CDR1 SEHNR, CDR2 FQNEAQ (reference sequence). The CDR3 is 14 amino acids. The V end lost 5 bases, the J end lost 15 bases, and 23 bases lay between the germline ends. DNA of the CDR3: TGTGCCAGCAGCCTACTGTCGCGGGATGATTCGCCGTTCTTC. Amino acid sequence: CASSLLSRDDSPFF.

This clonotype was detected only a few times. V usage is TRBV20-1 and J usage is TRBJ2-1, with 7 bases identical to TRBD1. Germline trimming cut 2 bases from V and 8 bases from J; bases unmatched to any gene: 9. CDR1 and CDR2 (germline): DFQATT, SNEGSKA (reference sequence). There are 14 residues in the CDR3. DNA for the CDR3: TGCAGTGCTAGAAGGGACAGACCTACGGATGAGCAGTTCTTC. This sequence encodes CSARRDRPTDEQFF.

The gene calls are TRBV7-3 and TRBJ2-6; D not certain. Per germline, CDR1 SGHTA and CDR2 FQGTGA. This CDR3 is built from 16 residues. Trimming pared 5 bases from V and 0 bases from J, leaving 11 bases between. The CDR3 DNA reads as TGTGCCAGCAGCCCCCGTGTGAGCTCTGGGGCCAACGTCCTGACTTTC. It is translated as CASSPRVSSGANVLTF. Using reference TRBV7-3 and TRBJ2-6 for the parts outside the CDR3, the full variable domain is GAGVSQTPSNKVTEKGKYVELRCDPISGHTALYWYRQSLGQGPEFLIYFQGTGAADDSGLPNDRFFAVRPEGSVSTLKIQRTERGDSAVYLCASSPRVSSGANVLTFGAGSRLTVL.

This chain uses TRBV6-2 or TRBV6-3 with TRBJ1-2; D uncertain. This CDR3 is 15 amino acids long. The ends were cut back, 6 bases at V and 4 bases at J, with 18 bases in the middle. Germline V gene data show CDR1 as MNHEY and CDR2 as SVGEGT. The CDR3 nucleotides read TGTGCCAGCAGCCCAGACGGACCTAACATCTATGGCTACACCTTC. This gives the protein CASSPDGPNIYGYTF.

This clonotype was seen at least ten times. V is TRBV29-1 and J is TRBJ1-1; D is unresolved. Germline CDR1 and CDR2: SQVTM and ANQGSEA. V lost 6 bases to trimming and J lost 3 bases, with 14 bases between them. This CDR3 spans 13 amino acids. Written as DNA, the CDR3 is TGCAGCGTGGCAGGCATCCGGGACACTGAAGCTTTCTTT. Protein: CSVAGIRDTEAFF.

This clonotype was seen a handful of times. The chain has TRBV7-9 and TRBJ2-7; no firm D call. The CDR3 has 14 amino acids. The germline V gene encodes CDR1 SEHNR and CDR2 FQNEAQ (reference sequence). Trimming stripped 5 bases from V and 2 bases from J, with 13 bases between. The DNA for the CDR3 is TGTGCCAGCAGCCCTATGGACGGTCCCTACGAGCAGTACTTC. As protein: CASSPMDGPYEQYF.

Worth noting for this clonotype: The junction differs from germline at one of its ends, possibly a read error. The chain recombines TRBV5-1 with TRBJ2-1; no clear D. The CDR3 has 12 residues. CDR1 and CDR2 from the germline V gene are SGHRS and YFSETQ. CDR3 sequence: CTSSRDYNEQFF. In DNA form, the CDR3 reads TGCACCAGCAGCCGCGACTACAATGAGCAGTTCTTC.

This clonotype came up many times. The rearrangement uses TRBV6-6 and TRBJ1-2; D is unresolved. Trimming cost V 4 bases and J 4 bases, with 7 bases left between them. CDR1 MNHNY and CDR2 SVGAGI come from the germline V gene (reference sequence). The CDR3 spans 12 residues. The CDR3 reads CASSLDGYGYTF. The CDR3 DNA reads as TGTGCCAGCAGTTTGGACGGCTATGGCTACACCTTC.

V is TRBV2 and J is TRBJ2-7; TRBD1 matches at 8 bases. Germline lookup yields CDR1 SNHLY and CDR2 FYNNEI. The CDR3 has 13 amino acids. V gave up 5 bases and J gave up 2 bases; unmatched junction bases: 2. The CDR3 DNA reads TGTGCCAGCAGTACAGGGGGGCCCTACGAGCAGTACTTC. This sequence encodes CASSTGGPYEQYF.

This clonotype was observed a handful of times. The CDR3 bases are TGTGCCAGCAGTCCTGGAGAGGGCGGGGGGGCGGAAGAGACCCAGTACTTC. Residues: CASSPGEGGGAEETQYF. V usage is TRBV6-6 and J usage is TRBJ2-5; 9 bases fit TRBD2. Germline lookup yields CDR1 MNHNY and CDR2 SVGAGI (reference sequence). This CDR3 region has 17 residues. Trimming cost V 5 bases and J 3 bases; bases outside gene matches: 13.

This chain joins TRBV7-2 and TRBJ1-2, with 7 positions matching TRBD1. Germline trimming cut 5 bases from V and 4 bases from J; bases unmatched to any gene: 10. The CDR3 totals 15 residues. In germline, CDR1 is SGHTA, CDR2 FQGNSA. The CDR3 nucleotides read TGTGCCAGCAGCCCTACGGGGACAGAGATCTATGGCTACACCTTC. Translation: CASSPTGTEIYGYTF. The full variable domain, rest sourced from reference TRBV7-2 and TRBJ1-2, is GAGVSQSPSNKVTEKGKDVELRCDPISGHTALYWYRQSLGQGLEFLIYFQGNSAPDKSGLPSDRFSAERTGGSVSTLTIQRTQQEDSAVYLCASSPTGTEIYGYTFGSGTRLTVV.

The sample holds many counts of this clonotype. The chain is built from TRBV12-3 or TRBV12-4 and TRBJ2-5; 7 nucleotides line up with TRBD1. With V trimmed by 0 bases and J by 4 bases, 5 bases remained unmatched. The CDR3 has 15 residues. Written as DNA, the CDR3 is TGTGCCAGCAGTTTAGCTGCCGGACAGGTAGAGACCCAGTACTTC. Translation: CASSLAAGQVETQYF.

This clonotype was counted between two and nine times. V is TRBV7-2 and J is TRBJ2-5, with a possible D match to TRBD1 (5 bases). The V and J ends lost 0 bases and 5 bases respectively, with 13 bases between them. The CDR3 contains 15 residues. Germline CDR1 SGHTA, CDR2 FQGNSA. The CDR3: CASSLAAGQGETQYF. As DNA, the CDR3 is TGTGCCAGCAGCTTAGCGGCAGGGCAAGGGGAGACCCAGTACTTC. The whole variable domain, filled in from reference TRBV7-2 and TRBJ2-5, reads GAGVSQSPSNKVTEKGKDVELRCDPISGHTALYWYRQSLGQGLEFLIYFQGNSAPDKSGLPSDRFSAERTGGSVSTLTIQRTQQEDSAVYLCASSLAAGQGETQYFGPGTRLLVL.

In this sample, this clonotype turned up many times. J is TRBJ1-1 and V is TRBV6-6; D remains unclear. Trimming cost V 0 bases and J 7 bases, with 12 bases left between them. CDR3 length: 14 amino acids. Germline CDR1 MNHNY, CDR2 SVGAGI (reference sequence). CDR3 DNA: TGTGCCAGCAGTTACTCGACGGCGAACCGTGAAGCTTTCTTT. This sequence encodes CASSYSTANREAFF.

The V and J genes are TRBV4-3 and TRBJ2-7, with D perhaps matching TRBD1 (6 bases). Per germline, CDR1 LGHNA and CDR2 YSLEER. The CDR3 runs to 15 residues. Trimming removed 2 bases from V and 0 bases from J, with 11 bases in between. The CDR3 DNA reads as TGCGCCAGCAGCCAACGCCCAGGGGACTCCTACGAGCAGTACTTC. Translated, it gives CASSQRPGDSYEQYF.

V and J are TRBV7-2 and TRBJ2-6; no reliable D call. The CDR3 consists of 15 residues. The V gene lost 2 bases and the J gene lost 3 bases, with 8 bases spanning the gap. CDR1 is SGHTA, CDR2 FQGNSA, per germline. This CDR3 reads CASSLSWIGANVLTF. The DNA of the CDR3 is TGTGCCAGCAGCTTAAGCTGGATTGGGGCCAACGTCCTGACTTTC.

The chain carries TRBV5-8 and TRBJ2-7, with a possible D match to TRBD1 (6 bases). Trimming removed 5 bases from V and 2 bases from J, with 17 bases in between. Germline-derived CDR1 and CDR2 are SGHTS and YDEGEE. The CDR3 contains 15 residues. CDR3 coding DNA: TGTGCCAGCAGTTTTTCTCTCGGGACAACCTACGAGCAGTACTTC. Amino acids: CASSFSLGTTYEQYF.

This clonotype occurred many times. This chain joins TRBV6-5 and TRBJ1-5; the D is unclear. V lost 6 bases, J lost 2 bases, and 11 bases lay in between. Per the germline V gene, CDR1 is MNHEY and CDR2 is SVGAGI. CDR3 length: 14 amino acids. In DNA, the CDR3 is TGTGCCAGCAGCGTCGATAGGGGCAATCAGCCCCAGCATTTT. Its translation: CASSVDRGNQPQHF.

The chain couples TRBV7-2 to TRBJ2-4; D unclear. Trimming took 5 bases from V and 0 from J, leaving 14 bases between them. The V gene's germline CDR1 is SGHTA and CDR2 FQGNSA. This CDR3 spans 16 amino acids. The CDR3 bases are TGTGCCAGCAGCACGGTCGGCTTCCTAGCCAAAAACATTCAGTACTTC. This encodes CASSTVGFLAKNIQYF.